This TCR beta chain was sequenced in a study of human T cells and chemical hapten exposure. TCRdb passed the RACE reads through MiXCR, listing each CDR3 protein once. In the table there are roughly 120,000 distinct CDR3 sequences, roughly an eighth of which are singletons. The time point denotes: patch test 1, 2 weeks after DPC sensitization. Treatment meaning: therapeutic diphenylcyclopropenone sensitization with weekly scalp DPC. This TCR was sampled from a woman aged 45-60 years with alopecia areata. Some clones in this sample may be carry-over from other donors' samples. Sequences were derived from whole blood, sampled in connection with sensitization to the hapten diphenylcyclopropenone (DPC).

The CDR3 sequence is CASSQGGRRPLHF. DNA for the CDR3: TGTGCCAGCAGCCAAGGGGGGCGGAGACCCCTCCACTTT. The chain carries TRBV3-1 and TRBJ1-6; TRBD1 might be the D (6 bases). The length of the CDR3 is 13 residues. Per germline, CDR1 LGHDT and CDR2 YNNKEL (reference sequence). Between the trimmed V and J ends, which lost 1 base and 12 bases, there was a span of 10 bases.